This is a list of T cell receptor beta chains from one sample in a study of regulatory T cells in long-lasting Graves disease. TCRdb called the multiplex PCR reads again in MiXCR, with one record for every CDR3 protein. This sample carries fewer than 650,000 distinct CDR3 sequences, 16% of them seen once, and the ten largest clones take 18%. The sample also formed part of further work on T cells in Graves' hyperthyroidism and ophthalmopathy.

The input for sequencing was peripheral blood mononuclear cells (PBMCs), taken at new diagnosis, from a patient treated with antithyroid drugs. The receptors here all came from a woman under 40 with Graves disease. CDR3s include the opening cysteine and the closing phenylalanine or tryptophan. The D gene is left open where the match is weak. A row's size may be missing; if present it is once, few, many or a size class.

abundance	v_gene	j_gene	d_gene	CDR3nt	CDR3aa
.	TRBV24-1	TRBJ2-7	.	TGTGCCACCAGTGATTCGACAGGATTGAGCGAGCAGTACTTC	CATSDSTGLSEQYF
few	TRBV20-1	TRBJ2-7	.	TGCAGTGCTCAGCGGAAGGGATTGTACGAGCAGTACTTC	CSAQRKGLYEQYF
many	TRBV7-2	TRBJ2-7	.	TGTGCCAGCACCCTGGACCCGTCGATTGCGGTGCAGTACTTC	CASTLDPSIAVQYF
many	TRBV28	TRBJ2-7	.	TGTGCCAGCAGTTCCTTTCAGGGGACCTACGAGCAGTACTTC	CASSSFQGTYEQYF
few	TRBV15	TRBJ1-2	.	TGTGCCACCAGTCCCGGGGGGGGTAACTATGGCTACACCTTC	CATSPGGGNYGYTF
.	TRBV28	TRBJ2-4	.	TGTGCCAGCAGTTTTAGACGGCTAGCCAAAAACATTCAGTACTTC	CASSFRRLAKNIQYF
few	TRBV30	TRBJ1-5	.	TGTGCCTGGAGCGTGGCCCAACCCCAGCCCCAGCATTTT	CAWSVAQPQPQHF
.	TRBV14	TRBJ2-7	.	TGTGCCAGCAGTCCTACCTCCGGGACAATCTACGAGCAGTACTTC	CASSPTSGTIYEQYF
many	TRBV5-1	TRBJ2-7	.	TGTGCCAGCAGCTTGGCCGTCACACCTTACGAGCAGTACTTC	CASSLAVTPYEQYF
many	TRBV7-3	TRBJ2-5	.	TGTGCCAGCAGCGAGTACCCCAGACCAAGAGAGACCCAGTACTTC	CASSEYPRPRETQYF
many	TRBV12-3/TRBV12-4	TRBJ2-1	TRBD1	TGTGCCAGCCAATCATCGAGGGGACAGCACAATGAGCAGTTCTTC	CASQSSRGQHNEQFF
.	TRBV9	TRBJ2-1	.	TGTGCCAGCAGCGTAGACGGGGGAGGACACAATGAGCAGTTCTTC	CASSVDGGGHNEQFF
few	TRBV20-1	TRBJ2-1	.	TGCAGTGCTCGTGAACAATCGGGGAGCTCCTACAATGAGCAGTTCTTC	CSAREQSGSSYNEQFF
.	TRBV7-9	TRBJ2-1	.	TGTGCCAGCAGCTTAGAGCTACAGGGAAAGTTCTACAATGAGCAGTTCTTC	CASSLELQGKFYNEQFF
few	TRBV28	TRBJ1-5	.	TGTGCCAGCAGCCCTCAGGGGAAAGGGAGCAATCAGCCCCAGCATTTT	CASSPQGKGSNQPQHF
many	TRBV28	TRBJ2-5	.	TGTGCCAGCGCCGGTGGCCACCGAGAGACCCAGTACTTC	CASAGGHRETQYF
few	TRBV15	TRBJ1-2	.	TGTGCCACCAGCACGTGGGCGAATCAGAACTATGGCTACACCTTC	CATSTWANQNYGYTF
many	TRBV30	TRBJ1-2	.	TGTGCCTGGATGACTGATATCTATGGCTACACCTTC	CAWMTDIYGYTF
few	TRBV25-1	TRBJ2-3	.	TGTGCCAGCAGTGAATCCCCACAGGGCGTCACAGATACGCAGTATTTT	CASSESPQGVTDTQYF
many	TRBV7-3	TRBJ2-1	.	TGTGCCAGCAGCCCCTCATACACCAATGAGCAGTTCTTC	CASSPSYTNEQFF
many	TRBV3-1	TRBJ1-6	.	TGTGCCAGCAGCCAAGGGGCGAGAGAGGCCCTCCACTTT	CASSQGAREALHF
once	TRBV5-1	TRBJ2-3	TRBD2	TGCGCCAGCAGCTTGTACCATACTAGCGGGAGAACAGATACGCAGTATTTT	CASSLYHTSGRTDTQYF
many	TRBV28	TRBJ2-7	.	TGTGCCAGCAGCCTCAACTGGGCTAGCACCTACGAGCAGTACTTC	CASSLNWASTYEQYF
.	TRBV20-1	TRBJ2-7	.	TGCAGTGCTAGATCCGGTTTTGACCAGCACCCCTACGAGCAGTACTTC	CSARSGFDQHPYEQYF
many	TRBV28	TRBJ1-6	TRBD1	TGTGCCAGCAGTCCGCATCAGGGGGTAAATTCACCCCTCCACTTT	CASSPHQGVNSPLHF
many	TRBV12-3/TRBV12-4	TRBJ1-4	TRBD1	TGTGCCAGCAGTTTACAGGGGGCTGAAAAACTGTTTTTT	CASSLQGAEKLFF
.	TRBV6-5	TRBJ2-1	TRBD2	TGTGCCAGCAGTTACTCCACTAGCGGGGTAGGGTCCTACAATGAGCAGTTCTTC	CASSYSTSGVGSYNEQFF
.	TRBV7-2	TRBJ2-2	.	TGTGTCAGCAGCCGTGATACCGGGGAGCTGTTTTTT	CVSSRDTGELFF
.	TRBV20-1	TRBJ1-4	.	TGCAGTGCTAGCACCGGTTCGGGGGGGCGGGGTGAAAAACTGTTTTTT	CSASTGSGGRGEKLFF
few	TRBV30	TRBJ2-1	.	TGTGCCTATCCGGGACCCACTTACAATGAGCAGTTCTTC	CAYPGPTYNEQFF
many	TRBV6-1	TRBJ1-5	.	TGTGCCAGCACTACGGACTACAGGGACAATCAGCCCCAGCATTTT	CASTTDYRDNQPQHF
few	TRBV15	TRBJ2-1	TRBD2	TGTGCCACCAGCAGAGGGACTAGCGGGGGCCTCAATGAGCAGTTCTTC	CATSRGTSGGLNEQFF
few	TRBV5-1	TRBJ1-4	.	TGCGCCAGCAGCCCTGAGGGGCGGGGAGGTGAAAAACTGTTTTTT	CASSPEGRGGEKLFF
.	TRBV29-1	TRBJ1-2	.	TGCAGCGTTGATGGCGCGGGGCCCTATGGCTACACCTTC	CSVDGAGPYGYTF
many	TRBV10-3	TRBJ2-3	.	TGTGCCATCAGTGAGTCTAAGGCTACAGATACGCAGTATTTT	CAISESKATDTQYF
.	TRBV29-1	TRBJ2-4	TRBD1	TGCAGCGCAAGACAGGGTTTTAACATTCAGTACTTC	CSARQGFNIQYF
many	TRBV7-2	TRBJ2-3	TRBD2	TGTGCCAGCAGCCCATCGGCTAGCGGGAGGAGTCTGCACCGCACAGATACGCAGTATTTT	CASSPSASGRSLHRTDTQYF
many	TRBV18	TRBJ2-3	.	TGTGCCAGCTCGGCCCTGTCGGGCACAGATACGCAGTATTTT	CASSALSGTDTQYF
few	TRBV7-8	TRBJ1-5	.	TGTGCCAGCAGCCTAACCGGGGCCGGGGTGACGGGCAATCAGCCCCAGCATTTT	CASSLTGAGVTGNQPQHF
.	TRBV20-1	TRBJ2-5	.	TGCAGTGCTAGCCCCCAAGGGGGGGTAGGAGAGACCCAGTACTTC	CSASPQGGVGETQYF
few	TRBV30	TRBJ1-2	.	TGTGCCTGGAGTGTACTACCAATGGACGGCTACACCTTC	CAWSVLPMDGYTF
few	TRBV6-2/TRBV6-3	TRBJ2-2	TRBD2	TGTGCCAGCCAGTTGTCGGGGGAGGGGCACCGGGAGCTGTTTTTT	CASQLSGEGHRELFF
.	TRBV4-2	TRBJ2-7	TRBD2	TGTGCCAGCAGCCAAGGCACTCTACTAGCGAGGAACTACGAGCAGTACTTC	CASSQGTLLARNYEQYF
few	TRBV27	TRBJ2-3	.	TGTGCCAGCAACCCATTCGGGAGTGACCCAGATACGCAGTATTTT	CASNPFGSDPDTQYF
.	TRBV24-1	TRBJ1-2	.	TGTGCCACCAGTGACGTTAACGGGGCGAATGGCTACACCTTC	CATSDVNGANGYTF
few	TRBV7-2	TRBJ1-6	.	TGTGCCAGCAGCTTACAACAGAGTAATTCACCCCTCCACTTT	CASSLQQSNSPLHF
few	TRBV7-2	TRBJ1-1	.	TGTGCCAGCAGCTTAGTGGTCGGGCAAAGCACTGAAGCTTTCTTT	CASSLVVGQSTEAFF
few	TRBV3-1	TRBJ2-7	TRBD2	TGTGCCAGCAGCCAGGGGGACTACACGGATGAGCAGTACTTC	CASSQGDYTDEQYF
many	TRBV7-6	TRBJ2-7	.	TGTGCCAGCAGCTTGACTACCAGCTTCTACGAGCAGTACTTC	CASSLTTSFYEQYF
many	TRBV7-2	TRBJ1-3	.	TGTGCCAGCAGCTTACCCACAGAAACTGGAAACACCATATATTTT	CASSLPTETGNTIYF
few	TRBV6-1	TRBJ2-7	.	TGTGCCAGCAGTCGGGAGAGTTCCTACGAGCAGTACTTC	CASSRESSYEQYF
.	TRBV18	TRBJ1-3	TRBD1	TGTGCCAGCTCACCATCGGGACAGCCTGGAAACACCATATATTTT	CASSPSGQPGNTIYF
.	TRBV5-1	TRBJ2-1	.	TGCGCCAGCTGGGACTTCCCACAGGGATCCAATGAGCAGTTCTTC	CASWDFPQGSNEQFF